The following is a T cell receptor beta chain sequence with its context. Antigen specificity is unknown. Repertoires were generated with immunoSEQ multiplex PCR, while TCRdb's copy carries only in-frame clones and drops some. The sample holds 15,000 to 20,000 clones, around nine tenths seen once. This CDR3 has 14 residues. CDR1 is SEHNR and CDR2 is FQNEAQ in the germline V gene (reference sequence). V lost 5 bases to trimming and J lost 6 bases; unmatched junction nucleotides: 9. This sample is part of a study of OX40 agonist ivuxolimab in advanced cancers. Whole-study findings and limits: Clonal expansion was seen in CD4+ and CD8+ blood T cells by week 6 at 0.1 to 3.0 mg/kg.

The source material was CD4+ or CD8+ T cells sorted from blood, sampled in a trial of the OX40 agonist ivuxolimab. The sequence was collected from an adult with an advanced solid tumor such as melanoma, head and neck, liver or kidney cancer. J is TRBJ1-2 and V is TRBV7-9, with TRBD1 matching over 7 bases. CDR3 nucleotide sequence: TGTGCCAGCAGCCCCCTTCGGCAGGGGGATGGCTACACCTTC. Translation: CASSPLRQGDGYTF.